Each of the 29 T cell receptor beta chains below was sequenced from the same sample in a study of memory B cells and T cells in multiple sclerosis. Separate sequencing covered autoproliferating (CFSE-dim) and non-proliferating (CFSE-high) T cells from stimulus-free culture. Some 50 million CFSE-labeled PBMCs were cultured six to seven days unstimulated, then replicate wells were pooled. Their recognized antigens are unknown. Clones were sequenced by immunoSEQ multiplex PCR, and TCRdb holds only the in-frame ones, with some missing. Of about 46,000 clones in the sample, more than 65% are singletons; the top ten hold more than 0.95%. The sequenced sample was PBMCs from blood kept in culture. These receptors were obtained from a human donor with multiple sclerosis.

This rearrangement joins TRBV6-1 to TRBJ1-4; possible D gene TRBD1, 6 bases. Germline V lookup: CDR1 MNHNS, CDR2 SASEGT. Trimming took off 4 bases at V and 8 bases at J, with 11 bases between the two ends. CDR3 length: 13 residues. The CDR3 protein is CASSVGAGEKLFF. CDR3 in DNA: TGTGCCAGCAGTGTGGGGGCTGGAGAAAAACTGTTTTTT.

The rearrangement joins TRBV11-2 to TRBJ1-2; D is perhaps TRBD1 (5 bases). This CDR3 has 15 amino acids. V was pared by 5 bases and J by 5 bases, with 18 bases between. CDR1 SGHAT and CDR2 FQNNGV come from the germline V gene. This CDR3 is CASSPMVGRVYGYTF. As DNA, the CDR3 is TGTGCCAGCAGCCCGATGGTCGGCAGGGTTTATGGCTACACCTTC.

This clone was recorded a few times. The CDR3 loop reads CASNSVGGYTF. DNA of the CDR3: TGTGCCAGCAACTCCGTCGGGGGCTACACCTTC. This chain uses TRBV6-1 with TRBJ1-2; D remains ambiguous. This CDR3 has 11 residues. Germline-derived CDR1 and CDR2 are MNHNS and SASEGT. The V and J ends lost 7 bases and 8 bases respectively, with 11 bases between them.

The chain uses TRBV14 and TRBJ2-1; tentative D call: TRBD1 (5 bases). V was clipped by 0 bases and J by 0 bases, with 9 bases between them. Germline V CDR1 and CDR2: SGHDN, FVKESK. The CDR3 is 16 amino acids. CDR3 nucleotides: TGTGCCAGCAGCCAAGATAGGGGTTCCTCCTACAATGAGCAGTTCTTC. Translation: CASSQDRGSSYNEQFF.

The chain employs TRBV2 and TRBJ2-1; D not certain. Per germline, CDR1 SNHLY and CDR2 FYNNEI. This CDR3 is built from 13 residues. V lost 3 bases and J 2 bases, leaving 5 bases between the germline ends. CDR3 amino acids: CASSDGPYNEQFF. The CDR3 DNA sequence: TGTGCCAGCAGTGATGGCCCCTACAATGAGCAGTTCTTC.

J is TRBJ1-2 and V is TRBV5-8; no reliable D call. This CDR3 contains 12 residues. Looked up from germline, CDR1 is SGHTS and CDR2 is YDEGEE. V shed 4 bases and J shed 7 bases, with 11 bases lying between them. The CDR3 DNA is TGTGCCAGCAGCCCCCGGGTCGGTGGCTACACCTTC. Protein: CASSPRVGGYTF.

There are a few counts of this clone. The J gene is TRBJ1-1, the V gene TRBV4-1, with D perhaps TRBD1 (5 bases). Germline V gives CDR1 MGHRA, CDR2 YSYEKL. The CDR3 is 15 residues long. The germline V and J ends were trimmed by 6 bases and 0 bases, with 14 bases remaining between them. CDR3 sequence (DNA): TGCGCCAGCAGGGGGCGAGCGGGCATGAACACTGAAGCTTTCTTT. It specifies CASRGRAGMNTEAFF.

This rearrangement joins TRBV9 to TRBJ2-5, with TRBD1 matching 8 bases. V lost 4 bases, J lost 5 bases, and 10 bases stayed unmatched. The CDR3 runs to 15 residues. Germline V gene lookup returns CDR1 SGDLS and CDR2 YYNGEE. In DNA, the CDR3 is TGTGCCAGCAGCCCACGGACGACAGGGGTTGAGACCCAGTACTTC. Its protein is CASSPRTTGVETQYF.

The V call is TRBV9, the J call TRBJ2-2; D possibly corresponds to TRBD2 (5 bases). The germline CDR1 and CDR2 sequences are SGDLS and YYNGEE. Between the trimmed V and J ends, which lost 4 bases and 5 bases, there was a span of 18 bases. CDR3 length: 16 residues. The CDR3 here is CASSFRTHRGTGELFF. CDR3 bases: TGTGCCAGCAGCTTCCGGACTCACCGCGGGACCGGGGAGCTGTTTTTT.

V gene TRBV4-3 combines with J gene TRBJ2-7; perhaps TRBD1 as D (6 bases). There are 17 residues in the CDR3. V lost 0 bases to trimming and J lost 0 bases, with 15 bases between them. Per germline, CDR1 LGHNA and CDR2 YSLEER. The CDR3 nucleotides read TGCGCCAGCAGCCAAGATTCGACAGGCCCCACCTCCTACGAGCAGTACTTC. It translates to CASSQDSTGPTSYEQYF.

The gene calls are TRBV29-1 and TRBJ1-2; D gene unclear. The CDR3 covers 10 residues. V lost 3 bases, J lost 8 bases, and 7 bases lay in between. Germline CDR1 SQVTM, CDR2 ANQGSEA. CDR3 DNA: TGCAGCGTTGACGATGCGGGCTACACCTTC. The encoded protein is CSVDDAGYTF.

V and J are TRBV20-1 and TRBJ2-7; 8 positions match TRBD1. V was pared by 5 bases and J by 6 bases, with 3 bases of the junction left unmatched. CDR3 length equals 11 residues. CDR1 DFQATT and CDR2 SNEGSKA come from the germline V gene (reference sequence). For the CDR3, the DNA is TGCAGTGCTGGGGACAGGCCCGAGCAGTACTTC. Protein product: CSAGDRPEQYF.

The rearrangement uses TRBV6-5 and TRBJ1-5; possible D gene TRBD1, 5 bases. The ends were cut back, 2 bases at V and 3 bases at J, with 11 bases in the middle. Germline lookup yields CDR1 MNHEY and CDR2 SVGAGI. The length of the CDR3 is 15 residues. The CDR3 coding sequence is TGTGCCAGCAGTTACGCTCCTGGGGCCAATCAGCCCCAGCATTTT. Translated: CASSYAPGANQPQHF.

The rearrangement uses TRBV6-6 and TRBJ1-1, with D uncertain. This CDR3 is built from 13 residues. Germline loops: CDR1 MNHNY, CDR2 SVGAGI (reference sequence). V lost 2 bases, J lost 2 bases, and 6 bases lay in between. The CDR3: CASSYGYNTEAFF. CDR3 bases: TGTGCCAGCAGTTACGGATACAACACTGAAGCTTTCTTT.

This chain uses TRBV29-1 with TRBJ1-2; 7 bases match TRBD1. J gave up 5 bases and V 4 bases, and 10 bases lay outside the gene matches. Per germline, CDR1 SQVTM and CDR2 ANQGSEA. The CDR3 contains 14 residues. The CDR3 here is CSVADTGAMYGYTF. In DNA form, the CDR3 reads TGCAGCGTTGCAGATACAGGGGCGATGTATGGCTACACCTTC.

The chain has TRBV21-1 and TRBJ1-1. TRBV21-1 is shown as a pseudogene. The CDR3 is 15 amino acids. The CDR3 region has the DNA TGTGCCAGCAGCAAAGTGGGGGGATGGGACACTGAAGCTTTCTTT. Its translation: CASSKVGGWDTEAFF.

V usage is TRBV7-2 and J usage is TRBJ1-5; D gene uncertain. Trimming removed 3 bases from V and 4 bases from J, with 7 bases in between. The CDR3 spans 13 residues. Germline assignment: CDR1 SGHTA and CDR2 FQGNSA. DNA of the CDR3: TGTGCCAGCAGCTTCATTCGTAATCAGCCCCAGCATTTT. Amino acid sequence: CASSFIRNQPQHF. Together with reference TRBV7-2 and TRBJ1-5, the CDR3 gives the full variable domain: GAGVSQSPSNKVTEKGKDVELRCDPISGHTALYWYRQSLGQGLEFLIYFQGNSAPDKSGLPSDRFSAERTGGSVSTLTIQRTQQEDSAVYLCASSFIRNQPQHFGDGTRLSIL.

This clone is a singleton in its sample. In nucleotides, the CDR3 is TGTGCCACCAGCAGACTTAATAATGCTAATGAAAAACTGTTTTTT. It codes for CATSRLNNANEKLFF. The chain joins TRBV15 to TRBJ1-4, with no clear D. V gave up 2 bases and J gave up 3 bases, with 10 bases separating them. In germline, CDR1 is LNHNV, CDR2 YYDKDF (reference sequence). The CDR3 consists of 15 residues.

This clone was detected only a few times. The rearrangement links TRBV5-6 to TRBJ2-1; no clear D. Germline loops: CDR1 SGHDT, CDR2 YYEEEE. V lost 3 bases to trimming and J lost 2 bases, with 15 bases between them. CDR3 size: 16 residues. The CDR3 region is CASSSSITPTYNEQFF. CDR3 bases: TGTGCCAGCAGCTCCAGTATCACACCAACCTACAATGAGCAGTTCTTC.

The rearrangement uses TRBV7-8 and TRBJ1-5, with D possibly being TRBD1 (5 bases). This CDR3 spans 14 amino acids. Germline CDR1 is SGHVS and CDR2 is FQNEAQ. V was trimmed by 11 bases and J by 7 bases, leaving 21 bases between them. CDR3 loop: CAGDGTAIWQPQHF. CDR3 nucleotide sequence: TGTGCCGGGGACGGGACGGCCATATGGCAGCCCCAGCATTTT.

DNA of the CDR3: TGTGCCTGGAGCCCGGGGCATGGCTACACCTTC. Translating it yields CAWSPGHGYTF. This sequence joins TRBV30 and TRBJ1-2, with TRBD1 as a possible D gene (5 bases). V was shortened by 3 bases and J by 6 bases, with 8 bases between the two germline ends. This CDR3 region has 11 residues. Looked up from germline, CDR1 is GTSNPN and CDR2 is SVGIG (reference sequence).

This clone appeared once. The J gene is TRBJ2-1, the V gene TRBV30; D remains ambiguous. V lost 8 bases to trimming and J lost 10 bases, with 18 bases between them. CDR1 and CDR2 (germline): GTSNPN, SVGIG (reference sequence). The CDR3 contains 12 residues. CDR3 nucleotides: TGTGCCGCAAACTTGGACGCCGAAGAGCAGTTCTTC. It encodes CAANLDAEEQFF.

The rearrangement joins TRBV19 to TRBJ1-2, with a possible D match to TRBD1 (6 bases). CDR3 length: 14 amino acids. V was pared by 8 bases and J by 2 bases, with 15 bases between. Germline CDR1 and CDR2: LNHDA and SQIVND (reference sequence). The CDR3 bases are TGTGCCAGTGACTCCATTGGACAGAACTATGGCTACACCTTC. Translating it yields CASDSIGQNYGYTF.

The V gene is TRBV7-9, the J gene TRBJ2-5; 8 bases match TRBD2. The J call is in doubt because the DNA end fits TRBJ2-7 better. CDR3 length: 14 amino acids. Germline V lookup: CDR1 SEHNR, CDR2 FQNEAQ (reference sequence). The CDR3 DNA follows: TGTGCCAGCAGCCCCCCGGGAGGGGCCTACGAGCAGTACTTC. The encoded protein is CASSPPGGAYEQYF.

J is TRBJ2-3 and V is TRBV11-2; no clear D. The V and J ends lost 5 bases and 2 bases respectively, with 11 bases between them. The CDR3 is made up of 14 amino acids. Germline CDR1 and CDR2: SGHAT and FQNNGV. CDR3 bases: TGTGCCAGCAGCCGGAAGGCCTACACAGATACGCAGTATTTT. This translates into CASSRKAYTDTQYF.

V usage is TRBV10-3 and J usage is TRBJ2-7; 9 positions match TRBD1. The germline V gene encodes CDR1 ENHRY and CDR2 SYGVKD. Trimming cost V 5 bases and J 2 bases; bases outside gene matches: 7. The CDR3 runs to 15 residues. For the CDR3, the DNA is TGTGCCATCAGTTCCGGGACAGGGCCGACCTACGAGCAGTACTTC. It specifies CAISSGTGPTYEQYF.

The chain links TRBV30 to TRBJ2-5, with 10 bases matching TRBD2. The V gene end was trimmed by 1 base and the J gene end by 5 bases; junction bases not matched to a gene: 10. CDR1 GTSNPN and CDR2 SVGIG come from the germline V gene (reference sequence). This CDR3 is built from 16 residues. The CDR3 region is CAWSEGAGGSLETQYF. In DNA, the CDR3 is TGTGCCTGGAGTGAAGGAGCGGGGGGGTCTTTGGAGACCCAGTACTTC.

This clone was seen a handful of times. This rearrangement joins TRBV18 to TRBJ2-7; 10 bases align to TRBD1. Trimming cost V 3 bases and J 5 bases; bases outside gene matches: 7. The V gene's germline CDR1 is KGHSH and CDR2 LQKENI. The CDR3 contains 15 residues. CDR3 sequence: CASSPGTGDLHEQYF. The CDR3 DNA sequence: TGTGCCAGCTCACCCGGGACAGGGGATTTACACGAGCAGTACTTC.

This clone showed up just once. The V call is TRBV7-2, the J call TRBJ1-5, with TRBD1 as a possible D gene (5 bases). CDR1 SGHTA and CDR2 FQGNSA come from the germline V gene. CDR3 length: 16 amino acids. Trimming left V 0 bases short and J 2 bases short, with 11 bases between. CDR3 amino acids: CASSLAGRRGNQPQHF. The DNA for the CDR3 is TGTGCCAGCAGCTTAGCGGGGCGGAGGGGCAATCAGCCCCAGCATTTT.